This T cell receptor beta chain was sequenced for a study of control samples from healthy donors and cancer patients. This clone came up once. TCRdb keeps only in-frame clones here, not all; method: immunoSEQ multiplex PCR. This table holds 79,000 or so clones, 70% to 90% found once. The CDR3 sequence is 11 residues long. The V end lost 7 bases, the J end lost 14 bases, and 15 bases lay between the germline ends. CDR1 and CDR2 from the germline V gene are GTSNPN and SVGIG (reference sequence). The J gene is TRBJ1-6, the V gene TRBV30; D is ambiguous. The receptor was isolated from a woman aged 50 to 60 with colorectal cancer. Sequencing used PBMCs. The CDR3 protein is CASIGYLTLHF. The CDR3 coding sequence is TGTGCCTCCATCGGGTACCTCACCCTCCACTTT.